These 18 T cell receptor beta chains were sequenced from one sample in a study of T cells in Graves' hyperthyroidism and ophthalmopathy. Using RNA transcripts as the source, TCR beta CDR3 regions were amplified. The TCR CDR3 was amplified in a first-round RT-PCR using the HTBI primer set. TCRdb re-analysed the multiplex PCR reads in MiXCR, keeping a single row per CDR3 protein. This sample has around 500,000 distinct CDR3 sequences, with around 15% found just once. The sequenced sample consisted of blood. The receptors derive from a woman aged 40 to 55 with Graves' hyperthyroidism.

This clonotype was observed a few times. The chain employs TRBV19 and TRBJ2-4; 9 bases are a match to TRBD1. Germline loops: CDR1 LNHDA, CDR2 SQIVND (reference sequence). With V trimmed by 5 bases and J by 0 bases, 5 bases remained unmatched. The CDR3 totals 16 residues. Here the CDR3 reads CASSHDRGGAKNIQYF. CDR3 DNA: TGTGCCAGTAGTCACGACAGGGGGGGAGCCAAAAACATTCAGTACTTC.

Only a few counts were recorded for this clonotype. It may be a read error: a sequence one base away is much more abundant. V gene TRBV2 combines with J gene TRBJ2-3; perhaps TRBD1 as D (5 bases). Gene TRBJ1-5 matches the end of the DNA better, so the J call may be wrong. This CDR3 is 13 amino acids long. Germline V gene sequence: CDR1 SNHLY, CDR2 FYNNEI. CDR3 sequence (DNA): TGTGCCAGCACCAGGGAAGGCACAGATACGCAGCATTTT. This codes for CASTREGTDTQHF.

The rearrangement uses TRBV29-1 and TRBJ2-7; TRBD1 matches at 9 bases. CDR3 length equals 16 residues. With 4 bases clipped from V and 0 bases from J, the junction kept 10 bases outside the gene matches. Germline values: CDR1 SQVTM, CDR2 ANQGSEA. CDR3 sequence: CSVGGVGDRASYEQYF. The CDR3 bases are TGCAGCGTTGGAGGAGTAGGGGACAGGGCCTCCTACGAGCAGTACTTC.

V is TRBV29-1 and J is TRBJ1-3; D unresolved. Germline assignment: CDR1 SQVTM and CDR2 ANQGSEA. This CDR3 has 14 amino acids. The V and J ends lost 5 bases and 0 bases respectively, with 11 bases between them. As DNA, the CDR3 is TGCAGCGTTCTGGGCAGAGGCTCTGGAAACACCATATATTTT. Amino acids: CSVLGRGSGNTIYF.

The chain is built from TRBV6-4 and TRBJ2-7, with D tentatively TRBD2 (6 bases). The V and J ends lost 2 bases and 5 bases respectively, with 25 bases between them. The length of the CDR3 is 18 residues. Germline V gene sequence: CDR1 MRHNA, CDR2 SNTAGT. CDR3 sequence reads: CASSDPTPLASRVHEQYF. CDR3 nucleotides: TGTGCCAGCAGTGACCCGACCCCCCTAGCGTCGAGGGTCCACGAGCAGTACTTC.

This clonotype was seen ten or more times. CDR3 sequence reads: CAWTDRPNEKLFF. The CDR3 region has the DNA TGTGCCTGGACGGACAGACCTAATGAAAAACTGTTTTTT. The V call is TRBV30, the J call TRBJ1-4; D might be TRBD1 (6 bases). The germline V gene encodes CDR1 GTSNPN and CDR2 SVGIG (reference sequence). The CDR3 is 13 residues long. V was cut by 4 bases and J by 3 bases, with 9 bases left in between.

CDR3 bases: TGTGCCAGCAGTTTATTGACTAGCGGGAGGGCCTACGAGCAGTACTTC. It is translated as CASSLLTSGRAYEQYF. V is TRBV28 and J is TRBJ2-7; 14 nucleotides agree with TRBD2. The CDR3 is 16 residues long. Germline values: CDR1 MDHEN, CDR2 SYDVKM. The J segment lost 2 bases and the V segment lost 1 base, leaving 1 base of the junction unmatched.

Many counts were recorded for this clonotype. V and J are TRBV29-1 and TRBJ2-1; D is possibly TRBD2 (6 bases). The V end was cut by 8 bases, the J end by 7 bases, with 15 bases between. The germline CDR1 and CDR2 sequences are SQVTM and ANQGSEA. The CDR3 extends over 12 amino acids. DNA for the CDR3: TGCAGCCCTACGGGCGGGATAAATGAGCAGTTCTTC. Translation gives CSPTGGINEQFF.

This clonotype has more than one count but fewer than ten. The V and J genes are TRBV13 and TRBJ2-4, with D possibly being TRBD1 or TRBD2 (5 bases each). The CDR3 covers 15 residues. The V and J ends lost 4 bases and 0 bases respectively, with 10 bases between them. Germline V gene sequence: CDR1 PRHDT, CDR2 FYEKMQ (reference sequence). CDR3: CASSSPGTAKNIQYF. CDR3 coding DNA: TGTGCCAGCAGCTCACCCGGGACAGCCAAAAACATTCAGTACTTC.

Ten or more counts support this clonotype. The rearrangement links TRBV12-3 or TRBV12-4 to TRBJ2-1, with D perhaps TRBD2 (6 bases). Trimming cost V 7 bases and J 4 bases, with 17 bases left between them. The CDR3 sequence is 15 residues long. The CDR3 bases are TGTGCCAGCACCCTCGGGGCGGGAAGATACAATGAGCAGTTCTTC. This codes for CASTLGAGRYNEQFF.

This clonotype was seen at least ten times. The V call is TRBV27, the J call TRBJ2-3; D not resolved. V gave up 4 bases and J gave up 2 bases, with 13 bases separating them. The length of the CDR3 is 15 residues. Germline V gives CDR1 MNHEY, CDR2 SMNVEV (reference sequence). The CDR3 bases are TGTGCCAGCAGTTCCAGGAACAGCTACACAGATACGCAGTATTTT. It specifies CASSSRNSYTDTQYF.

V usage is TRBV20-1 and J usage is TRBJ2-7; 8 bases align to TRBD2. This CDR3 comprises 17 residues. CDR1 and CDR2 (germline): DFQATT, SNEGSKA (reference sequence). The V segment lost 6 bases and the J segment 0 bases; nucleotides outside the gene matches: 16. In DNA, the CDR3 is TGCAGTGCCAGCAGCGCGGCTAGCGGGTTGAGCTCCTACGAGCAGTACTTC. Translated, it gives CSASSAASGLSSYEQYF.

The chain has TRBV19 and TRBJ1-5; D is possibly TRBD1 (5 bases). Germline CDR1 LNHDA, CDR2 SQIVND (reference sequence). V lost 0 bases and J 3 bases, leaving 12 bases between the germline ends. The CDR3 contains 16 residues. The CDR3, as DNA: TGTGCCAGTAGTATAGACCCCGGGACGGCCAATCAGCCCCAGCATTTT. Translation gives CASSIDPGTANQPQHF.

This clonotype was counted many times. For the CDR3, the DNA is TGTGCCAGCTCTGCGCCGGTCCGGGAAAACACTGAAGCTTTCTTT. This codes for CASSAPVRENTEAFF. The V gene is TRBV6-1, the J gene TRBJ1-1; D is unclear. The CDR3 loop spans 15 amino acids. In germline, CDR1 is MNHNS, CDR2 SASEGT. The V end was cut by 8 bases, the J end by 2 bases, with 18 bases between.

This clonotype was recorded many times. The junction shows a germline mismatch at one end, possibly a read error. V gene TRBV6-1 combines with J gene TRBJ2-7; the match to TRBD1 covers 7 bases. The CDR3 is made up of 15 amino acids. The germline V gene has CDR1 MNHNS and CDR2 SASEGT. The CDR3 DNA reads TGTGCCAGCAATGAACAACAGGGGATTTTTGGCGAGCAGTACTTC. Its translation: CASNEQQGIFGEQYF.

In its sample, this clonotype was seen many times. The chain is built from TRBV27 and TRBJ1-1; D remains ambiguous. This CDR3 has 15 amino acids. Germline values: CDR1 MNHEY, CDR2 SMNVEV (reference sequence). Trimming left V 1 base short and J 1 base short, with 10 bases between. The CDR3 protein is CASSLFGPKNTEAFF. In nucleotides, the CDR3 is TGTGCCAGCAGTTTATTTGGGCCCAAGAACACTGAAGCTTTCTTT.

This rearrangement joins TRBV6-1 to TRBJ1-3; D is perhaps TRBD1 (6 bases). Trimming removed 11 bases from V and 1 base from J, with 12 bases in between. The germline CDR1 and CDR2 sequences are MNHNS and SASEGT. This CDR3 is 13 amino acids long. The DNA for the CDR3 is TGTGCCGGAGGGGGGGCGTCTGGAAACACCATATATTTT. Translation gives CAGGGASGNTIYF.

This clonotype has ten or more counts. V is TRBV6-6 and J is TRBJ2-1, with 12 nucleotides matching TRBD2. The germline V gene has CDR1 MNHNY and CDR2 SVGAGI (reference sequence). This CDR3 region has 16 residues. With V trimmed by 0 bases and J by 7 bases, 4 bases remained unmatched. The DNA of the CDR3 is TGTGCCAGCAGTTACTCGACTAGCGGGAGCCTTAATGAGCAGTTCTTC. Translating gives CASSYSTSGSLNEQFF.